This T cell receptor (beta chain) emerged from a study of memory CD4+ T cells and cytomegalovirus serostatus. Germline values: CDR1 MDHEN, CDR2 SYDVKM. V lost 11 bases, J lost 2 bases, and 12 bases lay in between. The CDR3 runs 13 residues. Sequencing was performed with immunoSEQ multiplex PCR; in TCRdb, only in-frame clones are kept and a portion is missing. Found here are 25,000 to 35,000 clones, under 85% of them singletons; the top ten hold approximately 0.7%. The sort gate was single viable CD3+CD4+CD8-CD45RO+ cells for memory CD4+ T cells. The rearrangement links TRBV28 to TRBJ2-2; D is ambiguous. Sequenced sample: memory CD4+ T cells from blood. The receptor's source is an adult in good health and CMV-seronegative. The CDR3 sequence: CAAPGRNTGELFF. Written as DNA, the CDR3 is TGTGCCGCTCCCGGGCGAAACACCGGGGAGCTGTTTTTT.